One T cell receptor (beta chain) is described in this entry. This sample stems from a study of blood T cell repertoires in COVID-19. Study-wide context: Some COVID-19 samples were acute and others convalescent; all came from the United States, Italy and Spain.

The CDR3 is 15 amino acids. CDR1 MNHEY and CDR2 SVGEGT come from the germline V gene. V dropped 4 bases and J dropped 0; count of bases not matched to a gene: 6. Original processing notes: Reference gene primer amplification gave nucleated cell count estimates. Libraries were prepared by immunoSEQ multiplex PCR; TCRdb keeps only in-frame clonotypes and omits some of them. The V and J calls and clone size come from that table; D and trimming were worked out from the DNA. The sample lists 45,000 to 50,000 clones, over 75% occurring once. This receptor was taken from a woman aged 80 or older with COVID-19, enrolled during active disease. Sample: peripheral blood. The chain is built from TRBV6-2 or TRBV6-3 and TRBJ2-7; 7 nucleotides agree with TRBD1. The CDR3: CASSSEGQASYEQYF. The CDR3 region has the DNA TGTGCCAGCAGTTCAGAAGGACAGGCCTCCTACGAGCAGTACTTC.